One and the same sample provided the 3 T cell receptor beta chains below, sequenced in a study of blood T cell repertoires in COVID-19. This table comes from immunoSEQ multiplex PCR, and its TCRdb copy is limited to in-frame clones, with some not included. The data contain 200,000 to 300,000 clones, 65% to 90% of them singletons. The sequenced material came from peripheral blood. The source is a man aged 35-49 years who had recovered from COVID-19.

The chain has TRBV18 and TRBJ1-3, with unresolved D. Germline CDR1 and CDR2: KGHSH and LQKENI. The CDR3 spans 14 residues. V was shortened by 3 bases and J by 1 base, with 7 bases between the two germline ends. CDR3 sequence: CASSPPGSGNTIYF. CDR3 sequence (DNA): TGTGCCAGCTCACCGCCCGGGTCTGGAAACACCATATATTTT.

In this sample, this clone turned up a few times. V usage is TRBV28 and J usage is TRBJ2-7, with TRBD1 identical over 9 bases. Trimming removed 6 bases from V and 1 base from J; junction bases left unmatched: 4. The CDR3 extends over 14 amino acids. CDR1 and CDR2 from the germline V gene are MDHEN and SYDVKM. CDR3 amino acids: CASSQDRGSYEQYF. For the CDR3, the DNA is TGTGCCAGCAGCCAGGACAGGGGATCCTACGAGCAGTACTTC.

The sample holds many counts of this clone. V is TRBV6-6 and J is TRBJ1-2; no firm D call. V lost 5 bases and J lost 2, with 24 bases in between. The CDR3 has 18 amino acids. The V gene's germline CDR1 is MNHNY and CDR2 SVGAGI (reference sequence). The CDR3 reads CASSPTGVRLSGNYGYTF. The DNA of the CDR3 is TGTGCCAGCAGTCCTACCGGGGTTCGGCTTTCTGGAAACTATGGCTACACCTTC.